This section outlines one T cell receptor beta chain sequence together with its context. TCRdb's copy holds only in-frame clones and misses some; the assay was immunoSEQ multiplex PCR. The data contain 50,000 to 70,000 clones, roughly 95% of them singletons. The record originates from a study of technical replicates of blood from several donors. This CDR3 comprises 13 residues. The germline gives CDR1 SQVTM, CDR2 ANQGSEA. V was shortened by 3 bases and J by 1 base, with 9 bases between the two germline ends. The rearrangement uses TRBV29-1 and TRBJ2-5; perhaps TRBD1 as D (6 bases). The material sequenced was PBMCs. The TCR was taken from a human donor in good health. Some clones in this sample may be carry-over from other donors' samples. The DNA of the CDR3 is TGCAGCGTTGATGGACAGACCCAAGAGACCCAGTACTTC. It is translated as CSVDGQTQETQYF.